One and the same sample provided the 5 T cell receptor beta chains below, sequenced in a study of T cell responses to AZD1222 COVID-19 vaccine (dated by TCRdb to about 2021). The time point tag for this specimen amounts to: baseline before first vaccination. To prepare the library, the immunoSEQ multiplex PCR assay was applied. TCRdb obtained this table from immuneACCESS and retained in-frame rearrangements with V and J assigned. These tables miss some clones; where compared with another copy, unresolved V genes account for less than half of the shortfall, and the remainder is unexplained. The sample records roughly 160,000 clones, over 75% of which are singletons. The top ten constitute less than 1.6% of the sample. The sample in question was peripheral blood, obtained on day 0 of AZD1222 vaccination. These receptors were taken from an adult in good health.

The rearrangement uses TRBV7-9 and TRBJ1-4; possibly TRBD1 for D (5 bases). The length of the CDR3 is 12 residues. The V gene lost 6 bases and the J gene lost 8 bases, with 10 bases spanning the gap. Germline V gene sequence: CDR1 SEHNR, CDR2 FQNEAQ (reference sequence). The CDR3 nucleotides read TGTGCCAGCAGACAAGCAGGGGAAAAACTGTTTTTT. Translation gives CASRQAGEKLFF.

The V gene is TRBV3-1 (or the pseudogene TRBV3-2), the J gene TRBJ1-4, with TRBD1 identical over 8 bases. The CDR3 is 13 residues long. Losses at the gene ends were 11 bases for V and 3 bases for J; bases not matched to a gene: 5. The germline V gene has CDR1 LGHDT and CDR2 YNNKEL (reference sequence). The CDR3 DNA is TGTGCCGTTAAGGGACAGGCTAATGAAAAACTGTTTTTT. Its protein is CAVKGQANEKLFF.

The CDR3 DNA is TGTGCCAGCAGCCCATCAGGAACTGGTTCTGAAGCTTTCTTT. Translated, it gives CASSPSGTGSEAFF. The rearrangement links TRBV7-3 to TRBJ1-1; D ambiguous. The V end was cut by 5 bases, the J end by 6 bases, with 16 bases between. Germline lookup yields CDR1 SGHTA and CDR2 FQGTGA. The CDR3 contains 14 residues.

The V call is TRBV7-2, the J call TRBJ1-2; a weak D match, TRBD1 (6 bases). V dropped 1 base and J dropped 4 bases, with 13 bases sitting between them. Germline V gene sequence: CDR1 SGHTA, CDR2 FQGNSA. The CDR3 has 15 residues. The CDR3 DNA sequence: TGTGCCAGCAGCTTAGGATCGCAGGGGAGCTATGGCTACACCTTC. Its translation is CASSLGSQGSYGYTF.

In DNA, the CDR3 is TGTGCCAGCAGTTACGGCGGGTACAATCAGCCCCAGCATTTT. Amino acids: CASSYGGYNQPQHF. V is TRBV6-2 or TRBV6-3 and J is TRBJ1-5, with unresolved D. V was shortened by 2 bases and J by 3 bases, with 8 bases between the two germline ends. This CDR3 contains 14 residues. Germline values: CDR1 MNHEY, CDR2 SVGEGT.